These T cell receptor beta chains were read from a single sample in a study of breast tumors, draining lymph nodes, adjacent tissues. TCRdb re-analysed the multiplex PCR reads in MiXCR, keeping a single row per CDR3 protein. The sample carries around 150,000 distinct CDR3 sequences, under 25% recorded once. Material for sequencing was axillary lymph node tissue. These receptors were obtained from a female donor with breast cancer. Some clones in this sample may be carry-over from other donors' samples. CDR3s include the opening cysteine and the closing phenylalanine or tryptophan. Fields, in order: D gene, J gene, V gene, clone size, CDR3 length, CDR3 DNA, CDR3 protein. A D gene is named only where the DNA matches it firmly. Clone size is not always given. Where it is, it says once, few, many or a class for expanded clones.

D gene: NA; J gene: TRBJ1-2; V gene: TRBV11-2; clone size: few; CDR3 length: 13; CDR3 DNA: TGTGCCAGCAGCCCTGACAGTAACTATGGCTCCACCTTC; CDR3 protein: CASSPDSNYGSTF
D gene: TRBD2; J gene: TRBJ2-3; V gene: TRBV18; clone size: few; CDR3 length: 17; CDR3 DNA: TGTGCCAGCTCACCTAGCGGGACCCAAGGATTCACAGATACGCAGTATTTT; CDR3 protein: CASSPSGTQGFTDTQYF
D gene: NA; J gene: TRBJ2-3; V gene: TRBV5-1; clone size: many; CDR3 length: 15; CDR3 DNA: TGCGCCAGCAGCTTGGTCTGGGGTAGGACAGATACGCAGTATTTT; CDR3 protein: CASSLVWGRTDTQYF
D gene: NA; J gene: TRBJ2-1; V gene: TRBV2; clone size: NA; CDR3 length: 16; CDR3 DNA: TGTGCCAGCATTGGGGAGGGGACAATCTCCTACAATGAGCAGTTCTTC; CDR3 protein: CASIGEGTISYNEQFF
D gene: NA; J gene: TRBJ1-4; V gene: TRBV28; clone size: few; CDR3 length: 14; CDR3 DNA: TGTGCCAGCAGTTTCCCCGGGACAAATGAAAAACTGTTTTTT; CDR3 protein: CASSFPGTNEKLFF
D gene: NA; J gene: TRBJ2-3; V gene: TRBV19; clone size: many; CDR3 length: 17; CDR3 DNA: TGTGCCAGTAGTATGGAACTCACTAGGCAATGGCGCGATACGCAGTATTTT; CDR3 protein: CASSMELTRQWRDTQYF
D gene: TRBD1; J gene: TRBJ2-5; V gene: TRBV7-7; clone size: many; CDR3 length: 14; CDR3 DNA: TGTGCCAGCAGCTCGGGACAGCTCCAAGAGACCCAGTACTTC; CDR3 protein: CASSSGQLQETQYF
D gene: TRBD2; J gene: TRBJ2-2; V gene: TRBV5-1; clone size: many; CDR3 length: 14; CDR3 DNA: TGCGCCAGCAGCGCAGCGGGACCGACCGGGGAGCTGTTTTTT; CDR3 protein: CASSAAGPTGELFF
D gene: TRBD1; J gene: TRBJ2-1; V gene: TRBV7-9; clone size: many; CDR3 length: 14; CDR3 DNA: TGTGCCAGCAGCTTAGGCAGGGGGTCAGGTGAGCAGTTCTTC; CDR3 protein: CASSLGRGSGEQFF
D gene: TRBD1; J gene: TRBJ1-1; V gene: TRBV20-1; clone size: NA; CDR3 length: 11; CDR3 DNA: TGCAGTGCGACAGGGTGGACTGAAGCTTTCTTT; CDR3 protein: CSATGWTEAFF
D gene: TRBD1; J gene: TRBJ1-2; V gene: TRBV20-1; clone size: many; CDR3 length: 16; CDR3 DNA: TGCAGTGCTAGAGATGAGCGGGGACAGGGCGTCTATGGCTACACCTTC; CDR3 protein: CSARDERGQGVYGYTF
D gene: TRBD2; J gene: TRBJ2-1; V gene: TRBV20-1; clone size: many; CDR3 length: 16; CDR3 DNA: TGCAGTGCTAGGTATCTAGCGGGAGCTTCCTACAATGAGCAGTTCTTC; CDR3 protein: CSARYLAGASYNEQFF
D gene: NA; J gene: TRBJ1-6; V gene: TRBV20-1; clone size: many; CDR3 length: 14; CDR3 DNA: TGCAGTGCTAGTGCGGCCGGGGGTTGGTCACCCCTCCACTTT; CDR3 protein: CSASAAGGWSPLHF
D gene: NA; J gene: TRBJ1-2; V gene: TRBV3-1; clone size: few; CDR3 length: 12; CDR3 DNA: TGTGCCAGCAGCGGGGACGGCTATGGCTACACCTTC; CDR3 protein: CASSGDGYGYTF
D gene: NA; J gene: TRBJ2-3; V gene: TRBV20-1; clone size: many; CDR3 length: 14; CDR3 DNA: TGCAGTGCTCCCCCAGCCTCGGGAACAGATACGCAGTATTTT; CDR3 protein: CSAPPASGTDTQYF
D gene: TRBD2; J gene: TRBJ2-7; V gene: TRBV10-3; clone size: many; CDR3 length: 13; CDR3 DNA: TGTTCGGCTAGCGGGAGCCTTTCAGGCGAGCAGTACTTC; CDR3 protein: CSASGSLSGEQYF
D gene: NA; J gene: TRBJ2-7; V gene: TRBV11-3; clone size: few; CDR3 length: 12; CDR3 DNA: TGTGCCAGCAGCTCCTTAGCCTACGAGCAGTACTTC; CDR3 protein: CASSSLAYEQYF
D gene: TRBD2; J gene: TRBJ2-2; V gene: TRBV19; clone size: once; CDR3 length: 19; CDR3 DNA: TGTGCCAGTAGATTGTTTCTGGGACTAGCGGGAGAAAGCACCGGGGAGCTGGTTTTT; CDR3 protein: CASRLFLGLAGESTGELVF
D gene: TRBD2; J gene: TRBJ2-5; V gene: TRBV5-4; clone size: few; CDR3 length: 15; CDR3 DNA: TGTGCCAGCAGCTTACGAGCGGGAGGGGTGGAGACCCAGTACTTC; CDR3 protein: CASSLRAGGVETQYF
D gene: TRBD2; J gene: TRBJ2-7; V gene: TRBV11-2; clone size: many; CDR3 length: 16; CDR3 DNA: TGTGCCAGCAGACCCCTTGGGCGGGGGAGCTCCTACGAGCAGTACTTC; CDR3 protein: CASRPLGRGSSYEQYF
D gene: TRBD2; J gene: TRBJ2-2; V gene: TRBV7-9; clone size: many; CDR3 length: 14; CDR3 DNA: TGTGCCAGCGGGACTAGCGGTAACACCGGGGAGCTGTTTTTT; CDR3 protein: CASGTSGNTGELFF
D gene: NA; J gene: TRBJ1-2; V gene: TRBV5-6; clone size: many; CDR3 length: 15; CDR3 DNA: TGTGCCAGCACCCTGCAGGGGATAACTAACTATGGCTACACCTTC; CDR3 protein: CASTLQGITNYGYTF
D gene: NA; J gene: TRBJ1-4; V gene: TRBV28; clone size: few; CDR3 length: 16; CDR3 DNA: TGTGCCAGCATCCCCGGGACGGTAGCAACTAATGAAAAACTGTTTTTT; CDR3 protein: CASIPGTVATNEKLFF
D gene: NA; J gene: TRBJ2-2; V gene: TRBV5-5; clone size: many; CDR3 length: 14; CDR3 DNA: TGTGCCAGCAGCTTGGAGCGGGACACCGGGGAGCTGTTTTTT; CDR3 protein: CASSLERDTGELFF
D gene: NA; J gene: TRBJ2-3; V gene: TRBV28; clone size: NA; CDR3 length: 15; CDR3 DNA: TGTGCCAGCACCTTGGGGGGGCTCGGCACAGATACGCAGTATTTT; CDR3 protein: CASTLGGLGTDTQYF
D gene: TRBD2; J gene: TRBJ2-1; V gene: TRBV2; clone size: many; CDR3 length: 16; CDR3 DNA: TGTGCCAGCTCCGAGGGGAGACTAGCGTCCTACAATGAGCAGTTCTTC; CDR3 protein: CASSEGRLASYNEQFF
D gene: NA; J gene: TRBJ2-7; V gene: TRBV10-2; clone size: many; CDR3 length: 12; CDR3 DNA: TGCGCCAGCAGTGTTAGTCACTACGAGCAGTACTTC; CDR3 protein: CASSVSHYEQYF
D gene: NA; J gene: TRBJ2-7; V gene: TRBV5-8; clone size: many; CDR3 length: 13; CDR3 DNA: TGTGCCAGCAGCTTGGGGGCGCGTTACGAGCAGTACTTC; CDR3 protein: CASSLGARYEQYF
D gene: TRBD2; J gene: TRBJ2-3; V gene: TRBV12-3/TRBV12-4; clone size: many; CDR3 length: 13; CDR3 DNA: TGTGCCAGCAAAGCGGGAGCGGCAGATACGCAGTATTTT; CDR3 protein: CASKAGAADTQYF
D gene: NA; J gene: TRBJ2-5; V gene: TRBV20-1; clone size: many; CDR3 length: 11; CDR3 DNA: TGCAGTGCTAGAGTTGCGGAGACCCAGTACTTC; CDR3 protein: CSARVAETQYF
D gene: TRBD1; J gene: TRBJ2-7; V gene: TRBV24-1; clone size: many; CDR3 length: 14; CDR3 DNA: TGTGCCACCAGTGATTCCGACAGGGCCTACGAGCAGTACTTC; CDR3 protein: CATSDSDRAYEQYF
D gene: TRBD1; J gene: TRBJ2-7; V gene: TRBV20-1; clone size: many; CDR3 length: 14; CDR3 DNA: TGCAGTGGCGCGACAGGGGGTTACTCCTACGAGCAGTACTTC; CDR3 protein: CSGATGGYSYEQYF
D gene: TRBD1; J gene: TRBJ2-5; V gene: TRBV7-2; clone size: many; CDR3 length: 13; CDR3 DNA: TGTGCCAGCAGCCCCGACAGGGCAGAGACCCAGTACTTC; CDR3 protein: CASSPDRAETQYF
D gene: TRBD2; J gene: TRBJ2-7; V gene: TRBV7-9; clone size: many; CDR3 length: 14; CDR3 DNA: TGTGCCAGCAGCTATACTAGCGGATACTACGAGCAGTACTTC; CDR3 protein: CASSYTSGYYEQYF
D gene: TRBD1; J gene: TRBJ2-7; V gene: TRBV19; clone size: many; CDR3 length: 16; CDR3 DNA: TGTGCCAGTAGTATCTTACCCGGGACAGCCCCTACCGAGCAGTACTTC; CDR3 protein: CASSILPGTAPTEQYF
D gene: NA; J gene: TRBJ1-2; V gene: TRBV14; clone size: NA; CDR3 length: 15; CDR3 DNA: TGTGCCAGCAGCCAAGATACAGGAAGTAACCGAGGCTACACCTTC; CDR3 protein: CASSQDTGSNRGYTF
D gene: NA; J gene: TRBJ2-7; V gene: TRBV20-1; clone size: many; CDR3 length: 12; CDR3 DNA: TGCAGTGCTCGTAGGAGCTCCTACGAGCAGTACTTC; CDR3 protein: CSARRSSYEQYF
D gene: TRBD2; J gene: TRBJ2-3; V gene: TRBV20-1; clone size: many; CDR3 length: 18; CDR3 DNA: TGCAGTGCTAGATCCCTGGGACTAGCGGGATCCTACACAGATACGCAGTATTTT; CDR3 protein: CSARSLGLAGSYTDTQYF
D gene: NA; J gene: TRBJ1-3; V gene: TRBV18; clone size: NA; CDR3 length: 16; CDR3 DNA: TGTGCCAGCTCACCGCTCGACCCAAGCTCTGGAAACACCATATATTTT; CDR3 protein: CASSPLDPSSGNTIYF
D gene: NA; J gene: TRBJ1-2; V gene: TRBV5-4; clone size: many; CDR3 length: 14; CDR3 DNA: TGTGCCAGCAGCTGGACCGGGAGAAACTATGGCTACACCTTC; CDR3 protein: CASSWTGRNYGYTF
D gene: TRBD2; J gene: TRBJ2-1; V gene: TRBV4-1; clone size: many; CDR3 length: 19; CDR3 DNA: TGCGCCAGCAGCCCGGTGGGGAGCGGGAGGGCCGGCTCCTACAATGAGCAGTTCTTC; CDR3 protein: CASSPVGSGRAGSYNEQFF
D gene: NA; J gene: TRBJ1-2; V gene: TRBV30; clone size: NA; CDR3 length: 16; CDR3 DNA: TGTGCCTGGAGTGTACGTCTGGCACGGAGGAACTATGGCTACACCTTC; CDR3 protein: CAWSVRLARRNYGYTF
D gene: NA; J gene: TRBJ1-5; V gene: TRBV30; clone size: many; CDR3 length: 12; CDR3 DNA: TGTGCCTGGAGTGTACCAAATGGGCCCCAGCATTTT; CDR3 protein: CAWSVPNGPQHF
D gene: NA; J gene: TRBJ2-7; V gene: TRBV6-1; clone size: many; CDR3 length: 12; CDR3 DNA: TGTGCCAGCCGATTATCCTCATACGAGCAGTACTTC; CDR3 protein: CASRLSSYEQYF
D gene: NA; J gene: TRBJ1-3; V gene: TRBV28; clone size: NA; CDR3 length: 14; CDR3 DNA: TGTGCCAGCAGTTTACGGTACTCTGGAAACACCATATATTTT; CDR3 protein: CASSLRYSGNTIYF
D gene: NA; J gene: TRBJ1-1; V gene: TRBV20-1; clone size: NA; CDR3 length: 12; CDR3 DNA: TGCAGTGCTAGTTCCCAGGTGACTGAAGCTTTCTTT; CDR3 protein: CSASSQVTEAFF